This T cell receptor (beta chain) originates from a study of metastatic and nonmetastatic thyroid tumors. The overall study: Repertoire comparisons spanned blood and tumor or nodule tissue from malignant and benign thyroid patients.

MiXCR reprocessed the PCR reads for TCRdb. The sample contains about 17,000 clones, approximately 29% of which appear only once. Treatment of any kind had been given to no patient before thyroid surgery. CDR3 size: 15 residues. Germline V gene sequence: CDR1 DFQATT, CDR2 SNEGSKA (reference sequence). V lost 0 bases and J lost 3, with 11 bases in between. This clone counts as medium-sized. This clonotype was sampled from a male donor with papillary thyroid cancer or a benign thyroid nodule (not recorded which). Some clones in this sample may be carry-over from other donors' samples. This chain connects TRBV20-1 to TRBJ2-2; D is uncertain. Source material: tumor tissue. CDR3: CSARDGDVYTGELFF. The CDR3, as DNA: TGCAGTGCTAGAGATGGCGACGTGTACACCGGGGAGCTGTTTTTT.